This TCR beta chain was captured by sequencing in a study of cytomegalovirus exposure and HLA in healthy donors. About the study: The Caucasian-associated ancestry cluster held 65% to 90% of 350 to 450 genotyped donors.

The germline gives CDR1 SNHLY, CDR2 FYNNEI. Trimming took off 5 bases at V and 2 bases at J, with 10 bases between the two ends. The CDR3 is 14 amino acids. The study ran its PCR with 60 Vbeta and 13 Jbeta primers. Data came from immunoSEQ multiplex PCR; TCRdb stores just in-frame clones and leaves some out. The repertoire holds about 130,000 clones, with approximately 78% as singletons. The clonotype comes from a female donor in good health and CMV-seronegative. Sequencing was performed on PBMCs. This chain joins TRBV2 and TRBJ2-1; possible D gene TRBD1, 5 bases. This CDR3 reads CASSWKGTYNEQFF. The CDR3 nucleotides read TGTGCCAGCAGTTGGAAGGGGACCTACAATGAGCAGTTCTTC. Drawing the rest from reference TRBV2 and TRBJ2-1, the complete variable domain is EPEVTQTPSHQVTQMGQEVILRCVPISNHLYFYWYRQILGQKVEFLVSFYNNEISEKSEIFDDQFSVERPDGSNFTLKIRSTKLEDSAMYFCASSWKGTYNEQFFGPGTRLTVL.